The clone carrying this T cell receptor (beta chain) occurred a few times. Its matching antigen is unknown. This clone may be a read error of a much larger clone one base away. The conserved phenylalanine or tryptophan is not found at the CDR3 terminus, so this likely reflects a read error. Source material for PBMCs was roughly 10 ml fresh peripheral blood. RNA transcripts were the template for amplifying TCR beta CDR3 regions. TCR CDR3 underwent first-round RT-PCR with the HTBI primer set. One entry per CDR3 protein, called by TCRdb with MiXCR from the multiplex PCR reads. The sample records under 300,000 distinct CDR3 sequences, roughly 13% being singletons. The CDR3 has 15 residues. The germline V and J ends were trimmed by 2 bases and 0 bases, with 8 bases remaining between them. The sample belongs to a study of T cells in Graves' hyperthyroidism and ophthalmopathy. The study's findings and limits: Blood also contained most expanded thyroid clonotypes above 0.001.

The V gene is TRBV12-3 or TRBV12-4, the J gene TRBJ2-1, with TRBD2 as a possible D gene (6 bases). This TCR was recovered from a middle-aged woman with Graves' hyperthyroidism. Sample: blood. The CDR3 coding sequence is TGTGCCAGCAGTTTACTAGCGAGCTCCTACAATGAGCAGTTCCTC. It specifies CASSLLASSYNEQFL.